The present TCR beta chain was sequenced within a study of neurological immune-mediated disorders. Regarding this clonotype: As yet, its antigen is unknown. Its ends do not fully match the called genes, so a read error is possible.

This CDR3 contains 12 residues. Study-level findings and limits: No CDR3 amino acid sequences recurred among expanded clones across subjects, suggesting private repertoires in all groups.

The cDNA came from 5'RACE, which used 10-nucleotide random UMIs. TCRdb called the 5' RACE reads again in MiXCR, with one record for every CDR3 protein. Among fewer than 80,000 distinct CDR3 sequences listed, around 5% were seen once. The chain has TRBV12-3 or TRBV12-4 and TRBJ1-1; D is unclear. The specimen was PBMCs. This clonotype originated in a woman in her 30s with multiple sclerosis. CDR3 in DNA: TGTGCCAGCAGTGCTCCCCGGACTGTAGCTTTCTTT. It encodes CASSAPRTVAFF.